The clone carrying this T cell receptor beta chain appeared a single time. Antigen: not known. This specimen belongs to a study of long-term antiretroviral therapy in people with HIV. Whole-study context: Samples from the earliest time points predate the 2015 immediate-ART recommendation by about a decade.

Points from the study as a whole: Following ART, diversity rose but still fell short of transplant donor controls. Repertoires from HIV showed CDR3 length ranges narrower than those of controls.

Trimming at V came to 4 bases and at J to 3 bases, leaving 4 bases not matched to a gene. The CDR3 totals 14 residues. Germline V gene lookup returns CDR1 GTSNPN and CDR2 SVGIG (reference sequence). Per donor, a minimum of one pre-ART and a minimum of two post-ART PBMC samples were available. It was version v3.0 of the immunoSEQ assay that was run at survey level. Produced via immunoSEQ multiplex PCR; TCRdb's table is partial and in-frame only. The table records tens of thousands of clones, 86% of them present only once. The source material was unsorted PBMCs, sampled roughly 2.7 years after starting antiretroviral therapy. The receptor's source is a man aged 35 to 55 with HIV. V usage is TRBV30 and J usage is TRBJ1-4, with 8 bases aligning to TRBD1. CDR3 sequence reads: CAWNPGQANEKLFF. The CDR3, as DNA: TGTGCCTGGAATCCGGGACAGGCTAATGAAAAACTGTTTTTT.